Many counts were recorded for the clone carrying this T cell receptor beta chain. These data belong to a study of T cell repertoires in cytomegalovirus infection. About the study: Public TCR beta signatures indicated both CMV infection and matching HLA type.

Germline V lookup: CDR1 DFQATT, CDR2 SNEGSKA (reference sequence). The junction had 5 bases not matched to a gene; V was cut back by 6 bases and J by 2 bases. The CDR3 extends over 13 amino acids. TCRdb processed the reads anew with MiXCR; each CDR3 protein has one entry. The sample lists more than 200,000 distinct CDR3 sequences, roughly 10% occurring once. The clonotype originates from a human donor in good health (CMV status not recorded). Some clones in this sample may be carry-over from other donors' samples. This chain joins TRBV20-1 and TRBJ2-3; the match to TRBD2 covers 7 bases. Specimen: PBMCs. CDR3 protein: CSAQRGNTDTQYF. The CDR3 DNA reads as TGCAGTGCACAGCGGGGCAACACAGATACGCAGTATTTT.